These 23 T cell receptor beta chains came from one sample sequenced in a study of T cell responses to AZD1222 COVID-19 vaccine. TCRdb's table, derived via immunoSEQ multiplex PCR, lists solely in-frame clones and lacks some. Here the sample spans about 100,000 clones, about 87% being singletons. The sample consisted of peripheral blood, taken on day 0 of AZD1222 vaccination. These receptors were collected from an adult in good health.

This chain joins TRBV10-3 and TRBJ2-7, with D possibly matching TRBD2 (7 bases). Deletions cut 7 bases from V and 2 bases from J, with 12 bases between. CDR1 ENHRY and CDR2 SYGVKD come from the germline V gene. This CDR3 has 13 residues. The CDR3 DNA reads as TGTGCCATCATGGGAGGGGGAACCTACGAGCAGTACTTC. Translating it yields CAIMGGGTYEQYF.

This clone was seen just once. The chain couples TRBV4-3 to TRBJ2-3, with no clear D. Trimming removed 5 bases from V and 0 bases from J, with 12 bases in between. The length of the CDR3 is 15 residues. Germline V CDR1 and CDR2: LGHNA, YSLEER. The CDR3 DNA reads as TGCGCCAGCAGCAACCGGGCCCAGAGCACAGATACGCAGTATTTT. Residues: CASSNRAQSTDTQYF.

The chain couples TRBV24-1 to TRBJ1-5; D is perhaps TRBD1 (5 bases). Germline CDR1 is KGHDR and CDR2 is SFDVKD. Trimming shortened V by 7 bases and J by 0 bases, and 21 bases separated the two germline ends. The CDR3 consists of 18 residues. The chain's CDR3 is CATRKVWGVVHSNQPQHF. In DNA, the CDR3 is TGTGCCACCAGGAAAGTCTGGGGGGTGGTCCATAGCAATCAGCCCCAGCATTTT.

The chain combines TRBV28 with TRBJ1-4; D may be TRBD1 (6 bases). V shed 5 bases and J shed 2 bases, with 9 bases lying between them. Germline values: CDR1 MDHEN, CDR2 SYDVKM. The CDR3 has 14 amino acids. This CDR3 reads CASSQGGTNEKLFF. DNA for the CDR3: TGTGCCAGCAGTCAAGGGGGGACTAATGAAAAACTGTTTTTT.

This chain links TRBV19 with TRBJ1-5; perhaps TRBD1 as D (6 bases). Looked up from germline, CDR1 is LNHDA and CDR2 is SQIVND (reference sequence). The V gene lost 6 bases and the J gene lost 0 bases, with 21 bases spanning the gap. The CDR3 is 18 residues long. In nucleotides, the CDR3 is TGTGCCAGTAGCAATGGACAGCTTAATGCCTATAGCAATCAGCCCCAGCATTTT. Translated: CASSNGQLNAYSNQPQHF.

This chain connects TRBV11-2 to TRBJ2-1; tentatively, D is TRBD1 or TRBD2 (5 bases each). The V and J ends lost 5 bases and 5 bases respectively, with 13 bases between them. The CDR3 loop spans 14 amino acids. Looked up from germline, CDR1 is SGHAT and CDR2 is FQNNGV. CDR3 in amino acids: CASSQRDGHNEQFF. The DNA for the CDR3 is TGTGCCAGCAGCCAACGGGACGGACACAATGAGCAGTTCTTC. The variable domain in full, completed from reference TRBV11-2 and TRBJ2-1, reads EAGVAQSPRYKIIEKRQSVAFWCNPISGHATLYWYQQILGQGPKLLIQFQNNGVVDDSQLPKDRFSAERLKGVDSTLKIQPAKLEDSAVYLCASSQRDGHNEQFFGPGTRLTVL.

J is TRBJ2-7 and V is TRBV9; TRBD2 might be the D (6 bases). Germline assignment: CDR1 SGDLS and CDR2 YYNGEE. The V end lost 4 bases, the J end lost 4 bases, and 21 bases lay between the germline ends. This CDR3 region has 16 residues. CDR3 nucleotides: TGTGCCAGCAGCCAGGGCTCGGGAGCGGAGGCATACGAGCAGTACTTC. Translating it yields CASSQGSGAEAYEQYF.

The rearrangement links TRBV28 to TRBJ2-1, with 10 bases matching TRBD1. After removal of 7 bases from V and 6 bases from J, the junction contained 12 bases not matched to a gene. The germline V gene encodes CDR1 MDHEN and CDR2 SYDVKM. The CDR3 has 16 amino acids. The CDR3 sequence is CASTTQTGGQLNEQFF. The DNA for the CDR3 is TGTGCCAGCACCACCCAGACAGGGGGCCAGCTCAATGAGCAGTTCTTC.

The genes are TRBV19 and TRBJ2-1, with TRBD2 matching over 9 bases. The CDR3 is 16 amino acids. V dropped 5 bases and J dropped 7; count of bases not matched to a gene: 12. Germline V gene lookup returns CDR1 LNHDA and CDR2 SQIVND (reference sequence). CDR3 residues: CASSSSSGGLYNEQFF. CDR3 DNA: TGTGCCAGTAGTTCGAGTAGCGGGGGCCTTTATAATGAGCAGTTCTTC. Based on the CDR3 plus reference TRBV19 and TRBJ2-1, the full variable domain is DGGITQSPKYLFRKEGQNVTLSCEQNLNHDAMYWYRQDPGQGLRLIYYSQIVNDFQKGDIAEGYSVSREKKESFPLTVTSAQKNPTAFYLCASSSSSGGLYNEQFFGPGTRLTVL.

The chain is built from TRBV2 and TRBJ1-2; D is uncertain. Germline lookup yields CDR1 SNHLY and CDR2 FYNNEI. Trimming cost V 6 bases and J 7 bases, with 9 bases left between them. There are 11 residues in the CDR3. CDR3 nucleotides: TGTGCCAGCAGACGAGAGGGTGGCTACACCTTC. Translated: CASRREGGYTF.

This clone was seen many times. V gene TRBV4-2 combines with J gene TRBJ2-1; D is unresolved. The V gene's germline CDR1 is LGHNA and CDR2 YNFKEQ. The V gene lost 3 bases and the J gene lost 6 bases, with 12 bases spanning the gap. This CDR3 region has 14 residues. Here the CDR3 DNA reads TGTGCCAGCAGCCAGGGGTTAGAGTCCAATGAGCAGTTCTTC. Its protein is CASSQGLESNEQFF.

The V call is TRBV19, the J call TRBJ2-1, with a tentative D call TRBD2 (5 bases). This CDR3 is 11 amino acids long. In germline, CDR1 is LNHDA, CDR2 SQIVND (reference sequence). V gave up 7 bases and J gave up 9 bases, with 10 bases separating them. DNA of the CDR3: TGTGCCAGTACGCGGGCGGGTGAGCAGTTCTTC. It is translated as CASTRAGEQFF. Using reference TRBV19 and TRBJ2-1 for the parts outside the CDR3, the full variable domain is DGGITQSPKYLFRKEGQNVTLSCEQNLNHDAMYWYRQDPGQGLRLIYYSQIVNDFQKGDIAEGYSVSREKKESFPLTVTSAQKNPTAFYLCASTRAGEQFFGPGTRLTVL.

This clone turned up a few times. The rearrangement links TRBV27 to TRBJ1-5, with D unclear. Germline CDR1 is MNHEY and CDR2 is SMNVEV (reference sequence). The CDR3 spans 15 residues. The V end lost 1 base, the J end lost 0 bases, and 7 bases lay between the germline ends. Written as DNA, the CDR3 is TGTGCCAGCAGTTTATACGGATATAGCAATCAGCCCCAGCATTTT. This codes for CASSLYGYSNQPQHF.

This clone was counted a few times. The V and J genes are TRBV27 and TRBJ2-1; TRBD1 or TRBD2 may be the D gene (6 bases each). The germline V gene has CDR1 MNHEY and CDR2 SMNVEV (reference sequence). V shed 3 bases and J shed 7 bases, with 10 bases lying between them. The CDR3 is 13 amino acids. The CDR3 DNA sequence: TGTGCCAGCAGTTTTCAGGGGAGGAATGAGCAGTTCTTC. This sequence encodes CASSFQGRNEQFF.

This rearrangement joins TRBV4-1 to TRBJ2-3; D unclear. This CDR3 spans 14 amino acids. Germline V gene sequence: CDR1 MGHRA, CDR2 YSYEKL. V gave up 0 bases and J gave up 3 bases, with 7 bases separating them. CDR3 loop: CASSQDPQTDTQYF. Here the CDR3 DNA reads TGCGCCAGCAGCCAAGATCCACAAACAGATACGCAGTATTTT.

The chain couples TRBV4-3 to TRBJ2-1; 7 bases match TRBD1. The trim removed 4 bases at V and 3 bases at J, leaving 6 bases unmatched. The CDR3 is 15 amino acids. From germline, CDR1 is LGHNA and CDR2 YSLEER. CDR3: CASSPGQVFYNEQFF. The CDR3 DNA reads TGCGCCAGCAGCCCAGGACAGGTGTTCTACAATGAGCAGTTCTTC.

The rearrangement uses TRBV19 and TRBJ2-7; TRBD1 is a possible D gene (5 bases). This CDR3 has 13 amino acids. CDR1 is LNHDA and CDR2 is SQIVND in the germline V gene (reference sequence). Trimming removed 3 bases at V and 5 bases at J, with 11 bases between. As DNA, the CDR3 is TGTGCCAGTAGTATTTTTGGGGCCCACGAGCAGTACTTC. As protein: CASSIFGAHEQYF.

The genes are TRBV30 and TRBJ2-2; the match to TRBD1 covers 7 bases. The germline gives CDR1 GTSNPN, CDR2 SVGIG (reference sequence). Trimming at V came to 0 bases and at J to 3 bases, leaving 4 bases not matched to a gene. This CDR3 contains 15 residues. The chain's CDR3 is CAWSVRDSDTGELFF. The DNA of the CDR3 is TGTGCCTGGAGTGTAAGGGACAGTGACACCGGGGAGCTGTTTTTT.

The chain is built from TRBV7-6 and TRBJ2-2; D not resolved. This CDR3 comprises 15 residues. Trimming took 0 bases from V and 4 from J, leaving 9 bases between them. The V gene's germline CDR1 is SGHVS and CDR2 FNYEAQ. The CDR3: CASSLAVPGTGELFF. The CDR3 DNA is TGTGCCAGCAGCTTAGCGGTCCCTGGCACCGGGGAGCTGTTTTTT.

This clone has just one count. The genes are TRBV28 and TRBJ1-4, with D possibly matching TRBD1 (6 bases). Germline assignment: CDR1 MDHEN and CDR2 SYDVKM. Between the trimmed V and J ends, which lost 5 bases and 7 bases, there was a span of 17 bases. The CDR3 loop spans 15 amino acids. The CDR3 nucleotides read TGTGCCAGCAGTCCTCCAGGGGTAGGTGGTGAAAAACTGTTTTTT. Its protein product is CASSPPGVGGEKLFF.

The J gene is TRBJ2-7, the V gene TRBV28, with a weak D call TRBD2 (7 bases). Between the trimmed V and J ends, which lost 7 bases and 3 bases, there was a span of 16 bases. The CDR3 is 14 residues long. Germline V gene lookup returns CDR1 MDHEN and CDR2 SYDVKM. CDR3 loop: CASNSGGGSYEQYF. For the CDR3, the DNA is TGTGCCAGCAACTCCGGGGGCGGGAGCTACGAGCAGTACTTC.

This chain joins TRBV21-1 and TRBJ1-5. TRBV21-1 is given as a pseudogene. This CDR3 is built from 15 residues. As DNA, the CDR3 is TGTGCCAGCAGCATGCCCGCGGAGGGCAATCAGCCCCAGCATTTT. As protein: CASSMPAEGNQPQHF.

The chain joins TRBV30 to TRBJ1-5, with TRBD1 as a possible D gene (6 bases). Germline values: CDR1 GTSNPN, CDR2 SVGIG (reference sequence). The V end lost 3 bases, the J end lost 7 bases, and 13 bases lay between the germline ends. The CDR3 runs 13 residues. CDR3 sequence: CAWSSRGGQPQHF. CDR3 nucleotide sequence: TGTGCCTGGAGCTCCAGGGGAGGCCAGCCCCAGCATTTT.